These 29 T cell receptor beta chains were all obtained from the same sample, sequenced in a study of blood T cell repertoires in COVID-19. Sequenced by immunoSEQ multiplex PCR; TCRdb stores in-frame clones only, minus some. The data show some 510,000 clones, over 75% seen once. The sequencing sample was made of PBMCs or T cells enriched from blood (not recorded which). The receptor source for this set is a woman in her 40s who had recovered from COVID-19.

The rearrangement joins TRBV24-1 to TRBJ2-7; 10 bases are a match to TRBD1. The CDR3 consists of 14 residues. Trimming removed 1 base from V and 6 bases from J; junction bases left unmatched: 2. Germline lookup yields CDR1 KGHDR and CDR2 SFDVKD. CDR3 nucleotides: TGTGCCACCAGTGATTTAGGGACAGGGGCCGAGCAGTACTTC. Translated, it gives CATSDLGTGAEQYF.

V and J are TRBV2 and TRBJ1-5; 9 bases fit TRBD1. Unmatched junction bases numbered 8, after V lost 6 bases and J lost 5 bases. This CDR3 has 15 residues. The germline V gene encodes CDR1 SNHLY and CDR2 FYNNEI. The CDR3 region is CASSQGQGWDQPQHF. Written as DNA, the CDR3 is TGTGCCAGCAGCCAGGGACAGGGTTGGGATCAGCCCCAGCATTTT.

The V gene is TRBV27, the J gene TRBJ2-2; 14 bases fit TRBD2. V lost 0 bases to trimming and J lost 0 bases; unmatched junction nucleotides: 3. Germline-derived CDR1 and CDR2 are MNHEY and SMNVEV (reference sequence). The CDR3 contains 19 residues. CDR3 region: CASSLSGGLAGANTGELFF. The CDR3 DNA follows: TGTGCCAGCAGTTTATCGGGGGGACTAGCGGGGGCGAACACCGGGGAGCTGTTTTTT.

The chain has TRBV5-7 and TRBJ1-1; weak D call: TRBD1 (5 bases). TRBV5-7 is given ORF status, its function remaining uncertain. CDR3 size: 14 residues. V dropped 4 bases and J dropped 3 bases, with 13 bases sitting between them. CDR3 sequence: CASSIGQGYTEAFF. CDR3 in DNA: TGTGCCAGCAGCATCGGACAAGGGTACACTGAAGCTTTCTTT.

CDR3 sequence reads: CASSVATRTNIQYF. Here the CDR3 DNA reads TGTGCCAGCAGTGTCGCGACTAGGACAAACATTCAGTACTTC. The J gene is TRBJ2-4, the V gene TRBV27, with D possibly TRBD2 on 6 matching bases. Germline V gives CDR1 MNHEY, CDR2 SMNVEV (reference sequence). V lost 5 bases to trimming and J lost 6 bases, with 14 bases between them. The CDR3 has 14 residues.

The rearrangement links TRBV30 to TRBJ1-4; a possible D gene is TRBD1 (5 bases). Per the germline V gene, CDR1 is GTSNPN and CDR2 is SVGIG (reference sequence). This CDR3 comprises 13 residues. Trimming cost V 6 bases and J 7 bases, with 15 bases left between them. DNA for the CDR3: TGTGCCTGTAAGGGATGGGGCATTGAAAAACTGTTTTTT. Its translation is CACKGWGIEKLFF.

The chain recombines TRBV11-3 with TRBJ2-3, with 9 bases that match TRBD1. V lost 10 bases and J lost 4; bases outside the gene matches: 9. The CDR3 runs to 14 residues. In germline, CDR1 is SGHNT, CDR2 YENEEA. CDR3 sequence reads: CAISRDREPDTQYF. CDR3 DNA: TGTGCCATTAGCCGGGACAGGGAGCCAGATACGCAGTATTTT. Full variable domain (missing parts from reference TRBV11-3 and TRBJ2-3): EAGVVQSPRYKIIEKKQPVAFWCNPISGHNTLYWYLQNLGQGPELLIRYENEEAVDDSQLPKDRFSAERLKGVDSTLKIQPAELGDSAVYLCAISRDREPDTQYFGPGTRLTVL.

The J gene is TRBJ1-1, the V gene TRBV5-1, with D possibly being TRBD1 (6 bases). The CDR3 length is 13 residues. V lost 0 bases, J lost 3 bases, and 6 bases lay in between. Germline values: CDR1 SGHRS, CDR2 YFSETQ. CDR3 sequence reads: CASSLGQDTEAFF. CDR3 sequence (DNA): TGCGCCAGCAGCTTGGGACAGGACACTGAAGCTTTCTTT.

The chain recombines TRBV20-1 with TRBJ1-5; 7 nucleotides agree with TRBD1. CDR1 and CDR2 from the germline V gene are DFQATT and SNEGSKA (reference sequence). J lost 3 bases, V lost 3 bases, and 8 bases had no gene match. This CDR3 comprises 15 residues. The CDR3 reads CSASDGTDPNQPQHF. DNA of the CDR3: TGCAGTGCTAGTGACGGGACAGACCCCAATCAGCCCCAGCATTTT.

The gene calls are TRBV10-2 and TRBJ2-3; 12 bases match TRBD2. V dropped 5 bases and J dropped 1; count of bases not matched to a gene: 4. CDR1 is WSHSY and CDR2 is SAAADI in the germline V gene. CDR3 length equals 16 residues. The CDR3 bases are TGCGCCAGCAGTAAACTAGCGGGGGGCCGCACAGATACGCAGTATTTT. Residues: CASSKLAGGRTDTQYF.

This chain uses TRBV7-2 with TRBJ2-5; TRBD2 matches 9 bases. CDR1 is SGHTA, CDR2 FQGNSA, per germline. The CDR3 is made up of 14 amino acids. J lost 4 bases, V lost 5 bases, and 5 bases had no gene match. The CDR3 region has the DNA TGTGCCAGCAGCCGGAATAGCGGGAGAGAGACCCAGTACTTC. Protein sequence: CASSRNSGRETQYF.

The genes are TRBV10-1 and TRBJ1-1, with D tentatively TRBD1 (5 bases). Germline V gene lookup returns CDR1 WNHNN and CDR2 SYGVQD (reference sequence). V was cut by 0 bases and J by 4 bases, with 12 bases left in between. The CDR3 consists of 15 residues. The CDR3 DNA is TGCGCCAGCAGTGAGTCGCGGGGGACGGGCACTGAAGCTTTCTTT. It encodes CASSESRGTGTEAFF.

The chain has TRBV10-3 and TRBJ2-5, with 9 positions matching TRBD1. Per germline, CDR1 ENHRY and CDR2 SYGVKD. The CDR3 length is 13 residues. Trimming at V came to 6 bases and at J to 5 bases, leaving 4 bases not matched to a gene. The CDR3 DNA sequence: TGTGCCATCAGCGGACAGGGGATGGAGACCCAGTACTTC. It yields the protein CAISGQGMETQYF.

In its sample, this clone was seen once. The genes are TRBV6-5 and TRBJ1-3; D is uncertain. This CDR3 has 15 amino acids. The germline V and J ends were trimmed by 0 bases and 4 bases, with 10 bases remaining between them. Germline values: CDR1 MNHEY, CDR2 SVGAGI. The DNA of the CDR3 is TGTGCCAGCAGTTACTCTTCGAGGAGGGGAAACACCATATATTTT. Translated: CASSYSSRRGNTIYF.

V gene TRBV13 combines with J gene TRBJ1-2; possibly TRBD1 for D (5 bases). Trimming shortened V by 4 bases and J by 4 bases, and 13 bases separated the two germline ends. This CDR3 is built from 14 residues. Germline V CDR1 and CDR2: PRHDT, FYEKMQ (reference sequence). The CDR3 DNA reads as TGTGCCAGCAGCTATACGGCAGGGATCTATGGCTACACCTTC. Encoded protein: CASSYTAGIYGYTF.

V gene TRBV7-9 combines with J gene TRBJ2-1; D call uncertain. The germline V gene has CDR1 SEHNR and CDR2 FQNEAQ (reference sequence). V shed 3 bases and J shed 5 bases, with 5 bases lying between them. CDR3 length: 12 residues. CDR3 in DNA: TGTGCCAGCAGCTTCTCTCACAATGAGCAGTTCTTC. Protein: CASSFSHNEQFF.

The V and J genes are TRBV15 and TRBJ2-5; TRBD2 might be the D (7 bases). CDR3 length: 17 amino acids. V lost 0 bases, J lost 4 bases, and 18 bases lay in between. Germline CDR1 LNHNV, CDR2 YYDKDF (reference sequence). DNA of the CDR3: TGTGCCACCAGCAGAGAGATGTACGCGGGGGCAGGAGAGACCCAGTACTTC. This sequence encodes CATSREMYAGAGETQYF.

The chain combines TRBV6-5 with TRBJ1-1; 10 bases are a match to TRBD1. V gave up 7 bases and J gave up 6 bases; unmatched junction bases: 8. The germline gives CDR1 MNHEY, CDR2 SVGAGI. This CDR3 is built from 14 residues. The CDR3 nucleotides are TGTGCCAGCATCCGACCGGGACAGGGGTCTGAAGCTTTCTTT. It encodes CASIRPGQGSEAFF.

The chain is built from TRBV4-3 and TRBJ2-1; D possibly corresponds to TRBD2 (5 bases). Germline V gene sequence: CDR1 LGHNA, CDR2 YSLEER. V was pared by 1 base and J by 7 bases, with 26 bases between. The CDR3 runs to 19 residues. The CDR3 protein is CASSQAARIGRVSGNEQFF. CDR3 DNA sequence: TGCGCCAGCAGCCAAGCCGCCAGGATTGGGCGGGTTTCTGGTAATGAGCAGTTCTTC.

This clone was found a few times. CDR3 in amino acids: CASSVFGQGNEKLFF. In DNA form, the CDR3 reads TGTGCCAGCAGCGTATTTGGACAGGGGAATGAAAAACTGTTTTTT. This chain uses TRBV9 with TRBJ1-4, with 9 bases identical to TRBD1. Germline trimming cut 1 base from V and 5 bases from J; bases unmatched to any gene: 3. The germline CDR1 and CDR2 sequences are SGDLS and YYNGEE. The CDR3 has 15 residues.

In this sample, this clone turned up once. A read error is possible here, since a much larger clone lies one base away. Additional DNA sequences in this sample encode the identical CDR3. This chain uses TRBV12-3 or TRBV12-4 with TRBJ2-2; TRBD1 might be the D (5 bases). This CDR3 has 12 residues. V was cut by 6 bases and J by 6 bases, with 8 bases left in between. The CDR3 spells CASSLGAGELFF. Written as DNA, the CDR3 is TGTGCCAGCAGCCTAGGGGCCGGGGAGCTGTTTTTT.

This chain joins TRBV11-2 and TRBJ2-1, with TRBD2 matching 7 bases. J was trimmed by 4 bases and V by 5 bases; bases with no gene match: 20. The germline V gene encodes CDR1 SGHAT and CDR2 FQNNGV. This CDR3 region has 19 residues. The CDR3 nucleotides read TGTGCCAGCAGCCGTACTACTCCTGCCAGCGGGACGGGATACAATGAGCAGTTCTTC. Translated: CASSRTTPASGTGYNEQFF.

This sequence joins TRBV20-1 and TRBJ1-3; the D gene is possibly TRBD1 (5 bases). The CDR3 is made up of 15 amino acids. V was trimmed by 3 bases and J by 0 bases, leaving 12 bases between them. Germline CDR1 and CDR2: DFQATT and SNEGSKA (reference sequence). The CDR3 is CSASSPGHSGNTIYF. CDR3 sequence (DNA): TGCAGTGCTAGTAGTCCAGGGCACTCTGGAAACACCATATATTTT.

This chain uses TRBV11-1 with TRBJ2-1, with a possible D match to TRBD1 (5 bases). The CDR3 sequence is 15 residues long. Trimming left V 8 bases short and J 0 bases short, with 14 bases between. The germline gives CDR1 SGHAT, CDR2 FQDESV (reference sequence). CDR3 coding DNA: TGTGCCAGCCGAAGAGCAGGGCTCTCCTACAATGAGCAGTTCTTC. Translation: CASRRAGLSYNEQFF.

The chain links TRBV6-5 to TRBJ1-2; 8 bases line up with TRBD1. V shed 8 bases, J shed 6 bases, and the junction held 11 bases outside the gene matches. The germline gives CDR1 MNHEY, CDR2 SVGAGI. The CDR3 length is 14 residues. The chain's CDR3 is CASASRQGWDGYTF. CDR3 DNA: TGTGCCAGCGCATCCAGACAGGGGTGGGATGGCTACACCTTC.

This chain uses TRBV19 with TRBJ1-2; D gene ambiguous. Germline V gives CDR1 LNHDA, CDR2 SQIVND (reference sequence). The CDR3 is 16 amino acids. The V end lost 5 bases, the J end lost 4 bases, and 20 bases lay between the germline ends. The CDR3 loop reads CASSPDGPYSAYGYTF. The CDR3 DNA reads as TGTGCCAGTAGTCCCGATGGCCCTTATAGCGCCTATGGCTACACCTTC.

The chain employs TRBV24-1 and TRBJ2-1, with 13 nucleotides matching TRBD2. This CDR3 contains 17 residues. J lost 4 bases, V lost 7 bases, and 9 bases had no gene match. CDR1 is KGHDR and CDR2 is SFDVKD in the germline V gene. Here the CDR3 DNA reads TGTGCCACCAGGCCAACCGGGACTAGCGGGGAATACAATGAGCAGTTCTTC. Translation gives CATRPTGTSGEYNEQFF.

The CDR3 reads CASSPSVGELFF. CDR3 coding DNA: TGTGCCAGTAGTCCGTCGGTAGGGGAGCTGTTTTTT. This rearrangement joins TRBV19 to TRBJ2-2; no definite D call. Trimming took off 5 bases at V and 8 bases at J, with 9 bases between the two ends. There are 12 residues in the CDR3. Germline-derived CDR1 and CDR2 are LNHDA and SQIVND (reference sequence).

The chain links TRBV5-5 to TRBJ1-1; 7 bases are shared with TRBD1. V shed 4 bases and J 4 bases; nucleotides not matched to a gene: 16. Germline V lookup: CDR1 SGHKS, CDR2 YYEKEE (reference sequence). This CDR3 comprises 17 residues. The CDR3 bases are TGTGCCAGCAGCAACGCTCTTAACCAGGGGGAGAGCACTGAAGCTTTCTTT. Protein product: CASSNALNQGESTEAFF.